This TCR beta chain was recovered during a study of blood T cell repertoires in COVID-19. The CDR3 sequence is 14 residues long. The V end lost 10 bases, the J end lost 5 bases, and 20 bases lay between the germline ends. The germline CDR1 and CDR2 sequences are ENHRY and SYGVKD. Seattle cases were enrolled at active infection and followed longitudinally. Here immunoSEQ multiplex PCR was the method, and the copy in TCRdb shows in-frame clones only, minus some. The sample yields tens of thousands of clones, roughly 90% seen once. This receptor was identified in a man aged 45 to 65 with COVID-19, enrolled during active disease. This chain connects TRBV10-3 to TRBJ1-2; tentative D call: TRBD1 (6 bases). Sequencing was done on a sample of peripheral blood. DNA of the CDR3: TGTGCCACCACTCCGGGACAAGAAAGATATGGCTACACCTTC. Its translation is CATTPGQERYGYTF.